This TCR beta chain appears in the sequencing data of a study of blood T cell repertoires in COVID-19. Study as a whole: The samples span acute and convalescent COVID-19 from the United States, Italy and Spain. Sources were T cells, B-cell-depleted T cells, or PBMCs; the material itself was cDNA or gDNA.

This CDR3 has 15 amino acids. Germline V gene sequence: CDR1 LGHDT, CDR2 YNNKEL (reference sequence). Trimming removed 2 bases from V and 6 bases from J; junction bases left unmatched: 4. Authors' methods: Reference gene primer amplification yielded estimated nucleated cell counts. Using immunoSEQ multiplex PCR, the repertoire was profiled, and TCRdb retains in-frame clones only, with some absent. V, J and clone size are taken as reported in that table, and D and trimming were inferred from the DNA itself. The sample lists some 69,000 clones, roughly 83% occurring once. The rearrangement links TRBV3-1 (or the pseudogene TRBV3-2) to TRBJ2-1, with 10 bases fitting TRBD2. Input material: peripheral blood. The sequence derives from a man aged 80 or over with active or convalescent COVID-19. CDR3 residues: CASSQRTSGINEQFF. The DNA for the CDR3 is TGTGCCAGCAGCCAACGGACTAGCGGAATCAATGAGCAGTTCTTC.